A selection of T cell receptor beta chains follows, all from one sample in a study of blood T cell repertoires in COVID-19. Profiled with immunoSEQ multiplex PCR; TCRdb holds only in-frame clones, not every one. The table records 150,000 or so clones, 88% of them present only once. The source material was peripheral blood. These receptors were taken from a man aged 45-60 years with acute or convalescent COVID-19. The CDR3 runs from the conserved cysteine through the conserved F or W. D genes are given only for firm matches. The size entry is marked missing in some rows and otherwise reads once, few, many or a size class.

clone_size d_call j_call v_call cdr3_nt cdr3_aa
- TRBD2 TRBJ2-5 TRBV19 TGTGCCAGTACCCCAACCCTAGCGGGAGCGGTGTGGGAGACCCAGTACTTC CASTPTLAGAVWETQYF
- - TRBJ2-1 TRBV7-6 TGTGCCAGCACCCCGCGGAGGGAAAGAGTGGATGATGAGCAGTTCTTC CASTPRRERVDDEQFF
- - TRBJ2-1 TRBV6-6 TGTGCCAGCAGACAGGGAGAAATAGGCAATGAGCAGTTCTTC CASRQGEIGNEQFF
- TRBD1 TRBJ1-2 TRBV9 TGTGCCAGCAGCGTAGCGACAGGGAGCTTGGGCTACACCTTC CASSVATGSLGYTF
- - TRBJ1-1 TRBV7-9 TGTGCCAGCAGCTTAGTCAGCCTAGAGAACACTGAAGCTTTCTTT CASSLVSLENTEAFF
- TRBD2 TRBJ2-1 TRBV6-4 TGTGCCAGCAGTGACAGCGGGGGGGCCAATGAGCAGTTCTTC CASSDSGGANEQFF
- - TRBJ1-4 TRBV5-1 TGCGCCAGCAGCGGTCAGGGTCGGGAAAAACTGTTTTTT CASSGQGREKLFF
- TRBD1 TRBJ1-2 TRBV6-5 TGTGCCAGCAGTTTCCCGGGACAGAAGATATACACCTTC CASSFPGQKIYTF
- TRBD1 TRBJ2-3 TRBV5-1 TGCGCCAGCAGCTTGGCCGGACAGGGGGCGCGGTGGACAGATACGCAGTATTTT CASSLAGQGARWTDTQYF
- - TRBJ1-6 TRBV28 TGTGCCAGCTTAAAGGGGGTACCTTCACCCCTCCACTTT CASLKGVPSPLHF
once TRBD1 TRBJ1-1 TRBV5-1 TGCGCCAGCAGCAATCAAGGGGGCCCTAACACTGAAGCTTTCTTT CASSNQGGPNTEAFF
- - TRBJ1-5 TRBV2 TGTGCCAGCAGTGAAGGTGAAGGGGTCCATCAGCCCCAGCATTTT CASSEGEGVHQPQHF
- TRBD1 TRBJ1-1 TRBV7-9 TGTGCCAGCAGCCCCTCGGACAGGCTGCCCCCTTTCTTT CASSPSDRLPPFF
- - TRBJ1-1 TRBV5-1 TGCGCCTCCCAAAGGGAGGGGTTCACTGAAGCTTTCTTT CASQREGFTEAFF
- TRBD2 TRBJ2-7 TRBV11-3 TGTGCCAGCAGCTTAGACGGAACGGGAGGGCACTACGAGCAGTACTTC CASSLDGTGGHYEQYF
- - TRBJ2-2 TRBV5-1 TGCGCCAGCAGCTTGGATGGACTGGGGAGGACCGGGGAGCTGTTTTTT CASSLDGLGRTGELFF
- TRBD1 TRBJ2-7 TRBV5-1 TGCGCCAGCAGCCCACGGACAGGGTCCGGCACCTACGAGCAGTACTTC CASSPRTGSGTYEQYF
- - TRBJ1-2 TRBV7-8 TGTGCCAGCAGCTTAGGAAGGATCAGTCCGGGTGGCTACACCTTC CASSLGRISPGGYTF
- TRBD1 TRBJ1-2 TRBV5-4 TGTGCCAGCAGTCCGGACAGGCTTGGCTACACCTTC CASSPDRLGYTF
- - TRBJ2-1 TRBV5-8 TGTGCCAGCAGGCCCGGGAACCGGAATGAGCAGTTCTTC CASRPGNRNEQFF
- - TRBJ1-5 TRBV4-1 TGCGCCAGCAGCCCCGAAGCTTATAGCAATCAGCCCCAGCATTTT CASSPEAYSNQPQHF
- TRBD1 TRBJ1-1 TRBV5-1 TGCGCCAGCAGCTTCCGGGACAGGGGAGGCACTGAAGCTTTCTTT CASSFRDRGGTEAFF